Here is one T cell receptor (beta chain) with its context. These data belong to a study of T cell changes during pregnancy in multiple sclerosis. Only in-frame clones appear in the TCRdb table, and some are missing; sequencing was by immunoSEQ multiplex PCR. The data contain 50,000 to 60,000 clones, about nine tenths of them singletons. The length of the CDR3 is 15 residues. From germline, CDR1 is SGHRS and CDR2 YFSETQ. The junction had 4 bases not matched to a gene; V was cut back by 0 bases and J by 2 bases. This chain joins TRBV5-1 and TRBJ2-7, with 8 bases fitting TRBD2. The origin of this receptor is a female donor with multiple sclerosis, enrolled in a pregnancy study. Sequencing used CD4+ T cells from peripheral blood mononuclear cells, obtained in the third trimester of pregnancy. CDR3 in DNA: TGCGCCAGCAGCTTGGCGCGGGGGGTCGCCTACGAGCAGTACTTC. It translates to CASSLARGVAYEQYF. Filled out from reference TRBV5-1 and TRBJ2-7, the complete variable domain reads KAGVTQTPRYLIKTRGQQVTLSCSPISGHRSVSWYQQTPGQGLQFLFEYFSETQRNKGNFPGRFSGRQFSNSRSEMNVSTLELGDSALYLCASSLARGVAYEQYFGPGTRLTVT.